Following are 32 T cell receptor beta chains from one sample sequenced in a study of cytomegalovirus exposure and HLA in healthy donors. 60 Vbeta and 13 Jbeta primers were used in PCR. Some clones are missing from TCRdb's copy, which holds only in-frame ones; the method was immunoSEQ multiplex PCR. The sample has 150,000 to 200,000 clones, around 76% seen once. Material: PBMCs. All receptors come from a man between 40 and 49 years old in good health and CMV-seropositive.

The chain has TRBV7-9 and TRBJ2-5; no reliable D call. The J call may be incorrect, as the DNA end agrees better with TRBJ2-7. Germline loops: CDR1 SEHNR, CDR2 FQNEAQ (reference sequence). The length of the CDR3 is 14 residues. CDR3 sequence reads: CASSSPLSPYEQYF. In DNA, the CDR3 is TGTGCCAGCAGCTCACCCCTGTCCCCCTACGAGCAGTACTTC.

J is TRBJ2-3 and V is TRBV7-3; D ambiguous. With 4 bases removed from V and 5 bases from J, the gap between germline ends came to 10 bases. The V gene's germline CDR1 is SGHTA and CDR2 FQGTGA. The CDR3 spans 13 residues. Here the CDR3 reads CASSSPFGDTQYF. The CDR3 region has the DNA TGTGCCAGCAGCTCGCCCTTCGGAGATACGCAGTATTTT.

Here the CDR3 DNA reads TGTGCCAGCAGTGCTCGGGGGGCGGTTGGCTACACCTTC. This gives the protein CASSARGAVGYTF. The gene calls are TRBV6-1 and TRBJ1-2; D perhaps matches TRBD1 (6 bases). This CDR3 comprises 13 residues. Germline loops: CDR1 MNHNS, CDR2 SASEGT. V dropped 4 bases and J dropped 7 bases, with 13 bases sitting between them.

V gene TRBV4-2 combines with J gene TRBJ1-1; TRBD1 agrees at 7 bases. V was clipped by 2 bases and J by 7 bases; unmatched bases: 10. There are 15 residues in the CDR3. Germline V gene data show CDR1 as LGHNA and CDR2 as YNFKEQ. CDR3 nucleotides: TGTGCCAGCAGCCAAAACACAGGGGAGCGGGTTGAAGCTTTCTTT. Its protein is CASSQNTGERVEAFF.

This chain joins TRBV27 and TRBJ2-5, with TRBD1 as a possible D gene (6 bases). V was cut by 6 bases and J by 5 bases, with 10 bases left in between. The germline V gene encodes CDR1 MNHEY and CDR2 SMNVEV (reference sequence). This CDR3 is 12 amino acids long. The CDR3 DNA is TGTGCCAGCAGGACAGGCTGGGAGACCCAGTACTTC. Translated: CASRTGWETQYF.

The chain combines TRBV2 with TRBJ2-5; 9 nucleotides match TRBD1. This CDR3 spans 15 amino acids. The trim removed 1 base at V and 5 bases at J, leaving 5 bases unmatched. The germline V gene encodes CDR1 SNHLY and CDR2 FYNNEI. The DNA of the CDR3 is TGTGCCAGCAGTGAAGAAGGGACAGGGTGGGAGACCCAGTACTTC. It is translated as CASSEEGTGWETQYF.

The chain is built from TRBV6-5 and TRBJ2-5; TRBD1 is a possible D gene (5 bases). The CDR3 runs to 14 residues. Germline V gene data show CDR1 as MNHEY and CDR2 as SVGAGI. Trimming stripped 0 bases from V and 6 bases from J, with 11 bases between. In DNA form, the CDR3 reads TGTGCCAGCAGTTACTCGGGGCAGCCCAAGACCCAGTACTTC. Amino acids: CASSYSGQPKTQYF.

In this sample, this clone turned up a few times. This chain uses TRBV5-1 with TRBJ1-1, with D hard to call. The CDR3 extends over 12 amino acids. Germline-derived CDR1 and CDR2 are SGHRS and YFSETQ. Trimming took off 4 bases at V and 7 bases at J, with 11 bases between the two ends. The CDR3: CASSLDGLEAFF. Written as DNA, the CDR3 is TGCGCCAGCAGCCTCGACGGACTTGAAGCTTTCTTT.

This clone was observed a few times. V usage is TRBV7-9 and J usage is TRBJ1-2, with 7 positions matching TRBD1. V shed 5 bases, J shed 8 bases, and the junction held 11 bases outside the gene matches. Germline-derived CDR1 and CDR2 are SEHNR and FQNEAQ (reference sequence). The CDR3 runs 14 residues. In DNA form, the CDR3 reads TGTGCCAGCAGCCCTGGGACAGACGCTAGGGGCTACACCTTC. Its protein product is CASSPGTDARGYTF.

This clone was detected only once. The rearrangement uses TRBV5-1 and TRBJ2-1, with 10 nucleotides matching TRBD2. J was trimmed by 5 bases and V by 0 bases; bases with no gene match: 5. This CDR3 region has 16 residues. Germline CDR1 and CDR2: SGHRS and YFSETQ. The CDR3 nucleotides are TGCGCCAGCAGCTTGGGGTTTAGCGGGGGGAACAATGAGCAGTTCTTC. As protein: CASSLGFSGGNNEQFF.

The rearrangement links TRBV6-4 to TRBJ2-4; D is perhaps TRBD1 (6 bases). There are 14 residues in the CDR3. Per the germline V gene, CDR1 is MRHNA and CDR2 is SNTAGT. V was clipped by 7 bases and J by 0 bases, with 10 bases between them. Here the CDR3 reads CASIRGLAKNIQYF. In nucleotides, the CDR3 is TGTGCCAGCATCAGGGGCCTAGCCAAAAACATTCAGTACTTC.

V is TRBV19 and J is TRBJ1-2; D is ambiguous. Germline lookup yields CDR1 LNHDA and CDR2 SQIVND (reference sequence). There are 15 residues in the CDR3. Trimming stripped 5 bases from V and 4 bases from J, with 17 bases between. As DNA, the CDR3 is TGTGCCAGTAGTCTAATGAGAGGAGGCGCCTATGGCTACACCTTC. Its protein product is CASSLMRGGAYGYTF. Drawing the rest from reference TRBV19 and TRBJ1-2, the complete variable domain is DGGITQSPKYLFRKEGQNVTLSCEQNLNHDAMYWYRQDPGQGLRLIYYSQIVNDFQKGDIAEGYSVSREKKESFPLTVTSAQKNPTAFYLCASSLMRGGAYGYTFGSGTRLTVV.

This rearrangement joins TRBV7-2 to TRBJ1-5; D may be TRBD1 (6 bases). Trimming took off 2 bases at V and 2 bases at J, with 10 bases between the two ends. The CDR3 runs to 15 residues. The germline CDR1 and CDR2 sequences are SGHTA and FQGNSA. CDR3 DNA: TGTGCCAGCAGCTTACACAGGGCGGGCAATCAGCCCCAGCATTTT. It codes for CASSLHRAGNQPQHF.

The CDR3 sequence is CASSIEGLAGGIEQFF. In DNA form, the CDR3 reads TGTGCCAGTAGTATCGAAGGACTAGCGGGGGGGATTGAGCAGTTCTTC. The V gene is TRBV19, the J gene TRBJ2-1; 15 positions agree with TRBD2. Germline CDR1 is LNHDA and CDR2 is SQIVND (reference sequence). With 3 bases clipped from V and 9 bases from J, the junction kept 6 bases outside the gene matches. The CDR3 is 16 residues long.

Here the CDR3 reads CASSDPGITYEQYF. CDR3 in DNA: TGTGCCAGCAGTGACCCGGGGATAACCTACGAGCAGTACTTC. This chain uses TRBV25-1 with TRBJ2-7; the D gene is possibly TRBD2 (5 bases). Germline V gives CDR1 MGHDK, CDR2 SYGVNS. CDR3 length: 14 residues. V lost 3 bases and J lost 2, with 11 bases in between.

CDR3 bases: TGTGCCAGCAGTGCTATTGCGGGCGGCCCGGGGACAGGCTACACCTTC. This gives the protein CASSAIAGGPGTGYTF. The rearrangement joins TRBV7-8 to TRBJ1-2; the D gene is possibly TRBD1 (6 bases). V lost 6 bases and J lost 8, with 25 bases in between. Germline CDR1 and CDR2: SGHVS and FQNEAQ. The CDR3 is 16 amino acids.

The J gene is TRBJ2-3, the V gene TRBV6-5; 8 nucleotides agree with TRBD2. With 0 bases clipped from V and 6 bases from J, the junction kept 5 bases outside the gene matches. CDR1 MNHEY and CDR2 SVGAGI come from the germline V gene. The CDR3 covers 15 residues. The CDR3 spells CASSYSAGGPDTQYF. CDR3 sequence (DNA): TGTGCCAGCAGTTACTCGGCGGGGGGCCCCGATACGCAGTATTTT.

Here the CDR3 DNA reads TGTGCCAGCAGCGTATCCAGCGGGGAAGTGCAGTATTTT. Residues: CASSVSSGEVQYF. V is TRBV9 and J is TRBJ2-3, with 7 positions matching TRBD2. CDR1 SGDLS and CDR2 YYNGEE come from the germline V gene. CDR3 length: 13 amino acids. The J segment lost 11 bases and the V segment lost 1 base, leaving 7 bases of the junction unmatched. Looking up the rest from reference TRBV9 and TRBJ2-3 gives the full variable domain: DSGVTQTPKHLITATGQRVTLRCSPRSGDLSVYWYQQSLDQGLQFLIQYYNGEERAKGNILERFSAQQFPDLHSELNLSSLELGDSALYFCASSVSSGEVQYFGPGTRLTVL.

This clone appeared a few times. The chain links TRBV19 to TRBJ1-5; TRBD1 is a possible D gene (6 bases). This CDR3 comprises 15 residues. Trimming pared 11 bases from V and 0 bases from J, leaving 17 bases between. CDR1 and CDR2 (germline): LNHDA, SQIVND (reference sequence). The CDR3 sequence: CASRQDHHSNQPQHF. The CDR3 DNA follows: TGTGCCTCTAGACAGGACCATCATAGCAATCAGCCCCAGCATTTT.

This clone has just a few counts. Other DNA sequences in this specimen translate into the identical CDR3. The chain uses TRBV9 and TRBJ1-1; the D gene is possibly TRBD1 (5 bases). The CDR3 loop spans 14 amino acids. V was shortened by 0 bases and J by 3 bases, with 9 bases between the two germline ends. Germline-derived CDR1 and CDR2 are SGDLS and YYNGEE. The DNA of the CDR3 is TGTGCCAGCAGCGTAGGTGGGGGGGACACTGAAGCTTTCTTT. Translation: CASSVGGGDTEAFF.

This chain uses TRBV9 with TRBJ2-3; a weak D match, TRBD2 (5 bases). This CDR3 is built from 19 residues. V was clipped by 0 bases and J by 2 bases, with 22 bases between them. In germline, CDR1 is SGDLS, CDR2 YYNGEE. The chain's CDR3 is CASSVDPFDQDWYTDTQYF. The DNA for the CDR3 is TGTGCCAGCAGCGTAGACCCCTTTGATCAGGACTGGTACACAGATACGCAGTATTTT. Full variable domain (remainder filled in from reference TRBV9 and TRBJ2-3): DSGVTQTPKHLITATGQRVTLRCSPRSGDLSVYWYQQSLDQGLQFLIQYYNGEERAKGNILERFSAQQFPDLHSELNLSSLELGDSALYFCASSVDPFDQDWYTDTQYFGPGTRLTVL.

This clone was detected only a few times. The chain combines TRBV4-2 with TRBJ2-3, with 9 positions matching TRBD1. This CDR3 has 14 residues. In germline, CDR1 is LGHNA, CDR2 YNFKEQ. After removal of 1 base from V and 11 bases from J, the junction contained 7 bases not matched to a gene. CDR3 amino acids: CASSQVRTGAGQYF. CDR3 sequence (DNA): TGTGCCAGCAGCCAAGTTAGGACAGGGGCAGGGCAGTATTTT.

In this sample, this clone turned up a few times. This rearrangement joins TRBV4-2 to TRBJ2-5, with D perhaps matching TRBD2 (5 bases). The germline V gene encodes CDR1 LGHNA and CDR2 YNFKEQ. The CDR3 length is 14 residues. V shed 4 bases and J shed 13 bases, with 22 bases lying between them. The CDR3 nucleotides read TGTGCCAGCAGCCCCCGGCTAGCAGACGGCACGGGGTACTTC. It codes for CASSPRLADGTGYF.

The chain links TRBV5-8 to TRBJ1-1; D is perhaps TRBD1 (5 bases). V lost 0 bases, J lost 8 bases, and 8 bases lay in between. Germline CDR1 is SGHTS and CDR2 is YDEGEE. The CDR3 is made up of 12 amino acids. The CDR3 reads CASSLARTEAFF. CDR3 bases: TGTGCCAGCAGCTTGGCCAGGACAGAAGCTTTCTTT.

The chain couples TRBV6-5 to TRBJ1-3; D ambiguous. CDR1 and CDR2 from the germline V gene are MNHEY and SVGAGI. V lost 6 bases, J lost 6 bases, and 15 bases lay in between. The CDR3 sequence is 14 residues long. DNA for the CDR3: TGTGCCAGCAGAGTCCAAAAGCCCTCAAACACCATATATTTT. Amino acid sequence: CASRVQKPSNTIYF.

This chain uses TRBV6-5 with TRBJ2-7; D is perhaps TRBD1 (5 bases). Germline V gene data show CDR1 as MNHEY and CDR2 as SVGAGI. The length of the CDR3 is 13 residues. Between the trimmed V and J ends, which lost 5 bases and 3 bases, there was a span of 11 bases. The CDR3 DNA sequence: TGTGCCAGCAGTATCGCCGACAGCTACGAGCAGTACTTC. Amino acids: CASSIADSYEQYF.

The CDR3 sequence: CASSFGGYNEQFF. In DNA, the CDR3 is TGTGCCAGCAGCTTCGGGGGTTACAATGAGCAGTTCTTC. The chain combines TRBV7-9 with TRBJ2-1; a possible D gene is TRBD2 (6 bases). V gave up 3 bases and J gave up 4 bases, with 7 bases separating them. The length of the CDR3 is 13 residues. Germline V gives CDR1 SEHNR, CDR2 FQNEAQ (reference sequence).

This clone was seen only once. The rearrangement uses TRBV7-3 and TRBJ2-2; D gene uncertain. V was trimmed by 6 bases and J by 6 bases, leaving 11 bases between them. The CDR3 has 13 residues. CDR1 and CDR2 from the germline V gene are SGHTA and FQGTGA. The CDR3 sequence: CASSSWAPGELFF. The CDR3 nucleotides are TGTGCCAGCAGTTCCTGGGCCCCCGGGGAGCTGTTTTTT.

This clone was counted a few times. The CDR3 nucleotides read TGTGCCAGCAATTTTCGAGCAGATACGCAGTATTTT. This codes for CASNFRADTQYF. The chain employs TRBV2 and TRBJ2-3; D unclear. V was pared by 7 bases and J by 4 bases, with 9 bases between. The germline V gene encodes CDR1 SNHLY and CDR2 FYNNEI. The CDR3 runs to 12 residues.

This chain uses TRBV18 with TRBJ2-1, with 7 bases matching TRBD1. Germline V lookup: CDR1 KGHSH, CDR2 LQKENI. Trimming took 4 bases from V and 4 from J; bases not matched to a gene: 4. The CDR3 contains 14 residues. CDR3 nucleotide sequence: TGTGCCAGCTCACTAGGGACAGTTTACAATGAGCAGTTCTTC. Translated, it gives CASSLGTVYNEQFF.

The V call is TRBV7-9, the J call TRBJ1-3, with D uncertain. This CDR3 is built from 14 residues. Germline V CDR1 and CDR2: SEHNR, FQNEAQ (reference sequence). The V end lost 3 bases, the J end lost 0 bases, and 6 bases lay between the germline ends. CDR3 DNA sequence: TGTGCCAGCAGCTTTTTTAACTCTGGAAACACCATATATTTT. This translates into CASSFFNSGNTIYF.

As DNA, the CDR3 is TGCAGTGCTACTCCCGACAGGGGGGCTTTCTTT. It yields the protein CSATPDRGAFF. The V gene is TRBV20-1, the J gene TRBJ1-1, with 9 bases fitting TRBD1. From germline, CDR1 is DFQATT and CDR2 SNEGSKA (reference sequence). This CDR3 is built from 11 residues. Trimming at V came to 4 bases and at J to 11 bases, leaving 5 bases not matched to a gene.